The 26 T cell receptor beta chains in this list originate from one sample, sequenced in a study of blood T cell repertoires in COVID-19. TCRdb's copy holds only in-frame clones and misses some; the assay was immunoSEQ multiplex PCR. This sample has 250,000 to 300,000 clones, with approximately 86% found just once. Specimen: peripheral blood. Receptors originate from a man aged 18 to 30 with active or convalescent COVID-19.

This chain links TRBV9 with TRBJ2-7, with TRBD2 matching 9 bases. The CDR3 is 15 residues long. Per germline, CDR1 SGDLS and CDR2 YYNGEE. V shed 8 bases, J shed 2 bases, and the junction held 11 bases outside the gene matches. The DNA of the CDR3 is TGTGCCAGTTCATCTGGGACTAGCAACCCCTACGAGCAGTACTTC. This translates into CASSSGTSNPYEQYF.

This chain uses TRBV6-2 or TRBV6-3 with TRBJ2-1; D is uncertain. This CDR3 region has 12 residues. Looked up from germline, CDR1 is MNHEY and CDR2 is SVGEGT. Deletions cut 0 bases from V and 9 bases from J, with 6 bases between. The chain's CDR3 is CASSYSRREQFF. Here the CDR3 DNA reads TGTGCCAGCAGTTACTCGAGGCGTGAGCAGTTCTTC.

The chain combines TRBV30 with TRBJ2-5; D perhaps matches TRBD2 (6 bases). Germline CDR1 and CDR2: GTSNPN and SVGIG (reference sequence). Trimming stripped 3 bases from V and 2 bases from J, with 13 bases between. This CDR3 comprises 14 residues. The CDR3 sequence: CAWSPGGNQETQYF. CDR3 DNA sequence: TGTGCCTGGAGCCCCGGGGGAAATCAAGAGACCCAGTACTTC.

The chain is built from TRBV2 and TRBJ1-4, with 9 positions matching TRBD1. The V and J ends lost 6 bases and 6 bases, in that order; junction bases with no gene match: 11. Germline-derived CDR1 and CDR2 are SNHLY and FYNNEI. The CDR3 sequence is 16 residues long. CDR3 in amino acids: CASRENPGQGYEKLFF. The CDR3 nucleotides are TGTGCCAGCAGGGAAAACCCGGGACAGGGTTATGAAAAACTGTTTTTT.

This chain links TRBV18 with TRBJ2-7; 11 bases fit TRBD1. This CDR3 is built from 16 residues. Germline V gives CDR1 KGHSH, CDR2 LQKENI. After removal of 2 bases from V and 4 bases from J, the junction contained 7 bases not matched to a gene. CDR3 in DNA: TGTGCCAGCTCACCAATGGGGACAGGGGGAGCGTACGAGCAGTACTTC. Encoded protein: CASSPMGTGGAYEQYF.

The rearrangement links TRBV7-2 to TRBJ2-3, with TRBD1 identical over 7 bases. Germline CDR1 is SGHTA and CDR2 is FQGNSA. This CDR3 region has 16 residues. V was clipped by 5 bases and J by 0 bases; unmatched bases: 8. The CDR3 protein is CASSPRPGGSTDTQYF. The CDR3 region has the DNA TGTGCCAGCAGCCCAAGACCAGGGGGTAGCACAGATACGCAGTATTTT.

The chain has TRBV5-1 and TRBJ2-1; D might be TRBD2 (5 bases). Germline V lookup: CDR1 SGHRS, CDR2 YFSETQ. CDR3 length: 14 residues. V dropped 0 bases and J dropped 7 bases, with 11 bases sitting between them. CDR3 DNA: TGCGCCAGCAGCTTGGAGAGGGTGGTAAATGAGCAGTTCTTC. The encoded protein is CASSLERVVNEQFF.

The chain carries TRBV6-5 and TRBJ2-5; D is perhaps TRBD2 (6 bases). Germline values: CDR1 MNHEY, CDR2 SVGAGI. V lost 5 bases, J lost 5 bases, and 15 bases lay in between. CDR3 length: 14 residues. Here the CDR3 reads CASSQRGSWETQYF. In DNA form, the CDR3 reads TGTGCCAGCAGTCAACGGGGGTCATGGGAGACCCAGTACTTC.

This clone came up a few times. J is TRBJ2-5 and V is TRBV30, with 9 bases lining up with TRBD2. The CDR3 totals 19 residues. Germline CDR1 reads GTSNPN; CDR2 reads SVGIG (reference sequence). V lost 3 bases, J lost 2 bases, and 19 bases stayed unmatched. The CDR3 DNA sequence: TGTGCCTGGAGAAAAATGGTGTTAGCGGGAGAGGGGGCACAAGAGACCCAGTACTTC. Encoded protein: CAWRKMVLAGEGAQETQYF.

This chain links TRBV15 with TRBJ2-7, with TRBD2 matching 9 bases. The CDR3 contains 16 residues. Germline trimming cut 4 bases from V and 5 bases from J; bases unmatched to any gene: 12. Germline V gives CDR1 LNHNV, CDR2 YYDKDF (reference sequence). CDR3 sequence (DNA): TGTGCCACCAGCACCGTTGCTGGGCGGGAGGGGGACGAGCAGTACTTC. Protein: CATSTVAGREGDEQYF.

The genes are TRBV30 and TRBJ1-3; the D is unclear. V was cut by 4 bases and J by 3 bases, with 10 bases left in between. Germline CDR1 and CDR2: GTSNPN and SVGIG (reference sequence). The CDR3 spans 13 residues. CDR3 sequence reads: CAWTLLFGNTIYF. Here the CDR3 DNA reads TGTGCCTGGACCCTCCTTTTTGGAAACACCATATATTTT.

This chain joins TRBV24-1 and TRBJ1-2; D is unclear. CDR3 length: 14 residues. Per the germline V gene, CDR1 is KGHDR and CDR2 is SFDVKD. Between the trimmed V and J ends, which lost 4 bases and 4 bases, there was a span of 12 bases. The CDR3 region is CATSDPDNLYGYTF. Written as DNA, the CDR3 is TGTGCCACCAGTGACCCCGACAACCTCTATGGCTACACCTTC.

The chain couples TRBV27 to TRBJ1-2; weak D call: TRBD1 (6 bases). CDR3 size: 16 residues. CDR1 is MNHEY, CDR2 SMNVEV, per germline (reference sequence). V lost 7 bases to trimming and J lost 5 bases, with 23 bases between them. CDR3 sequence: CASTDRGGPGPYGYTF. Here the CDR3 DNA reads TGTGCCAGCACCGACCGAGGGGGTCCTGGTCCTTATGGCTACACCTTC.

The CDR3 sequence is CASSTVSSGANVLTF. CDR3 nucleotide sequence: TGTGCCAGTAGTACAGTGTCCTCTGGGGCCAACGTCCTGACTTTC. V gene TRBV19 combines with J gene TRBJ2-6; no clear D gene. V was clipped by 4 bases and J by 0 bases, with 7 bases between them. The CDR3 sequence is 15 residues long. Per germline, CDR1 LNHDA and CDR2 SQIVND (reference sequence).

This clone was detected once. The J gene is TRBJ1-1, the V gene TRBV6-6; no firm D call. The CDR3 length is 13 residues. The ends were cut back, 0 bases at V and 5 bases at J, with 7 bases in the middle. Per the germline V gene, CDR1 is MNHNY and CDR2 is SVGAGI (reference sequence). For the CDR3, the DNA is TGTGCCAGCAGTTACTCGGTCCGGACTGAAGCTTTCTTT. As protein: CASSYSVRTEAFF.

The V gene is TRBV5-1, the J gene TRBJ1-4; no definite D call. V was trimmed by 7 bases and J by 0 bases, leaving 13 bases between them. Germline CDR1 is SGHRS and CDR2 is YFSETQ. The CDR3 sequence is 15 residues long. Here the CDR3 reads CASRRLGATNEKLFF. CDR3 nucleotides: TGCGCCAGCCGCCGCCTCGGAGCAACTAATGAAAAACTGTTTTTT.

This rearrangement joins TRBV2 to TRBJ2-2; tentatively, D is TRBD1 (5 bases). The CDR3 runs to 14 residues. The V end was cut by 4 bases, the J end by 3 bases, with 9 bases between. Germline values: CDR1 SNHLY, CDR2 FYNNEI. The CDR3 DNA reads TGTGCCAGCAGTGCGGAACAGGACACCGGGGAGCTGTTTTTT. Translated: CASSAEQDTGELFF.

V and J are TRBV7-2 and TRBJ2-2, with D perhaps matching TRBD2 (6 bases). This CDR3 is 14 amino acids long. The germline CDR1 and CDR2 sequences are SGHTA and FQGNSA. Trimming left V 6 bases short and J 10 bases short, with 18 bases between. CDR3 loop: CASRNGSTRLELFF. The CDR3 nucleotides are TGTGCCAGCAGAAACGGGAGCACGCGTCTGGAGCTGTTTTTT.

The V gene is TRBV5-1, the J gene TRBJ2-1; possible D gene TRBD1, 6 bases. Trimming stripped 4 bases from V and 7 bases from J, with 18 bases between. CDR3 length: 15 amino acids. Germline V gene sequence: CDR1 SGHRS, CDR2 YFSETQ. Written as DNA, the CDR3 is TGCGCCAGCAGCCTGACAGACTTACAGGGTAATGAGCAGTTCTTC. Amino acid sequence: CASSLTDLQGNEQFF.

The CDR3 reads CASSLADTDYEQYF. CDR3 nucleotide sequence: TGTGCCAGCAGCTTAGCCGATACTGACTACGAGCAGTACTTC. The rearrangement uses TRBV7-9 and TRBJ2-7; D is ambiguous. V lost 0 bases and J 3 bases, leaving 9 bases between the germline ends. This CDR3 is 14 amino acids long. Looked up from germline, CDR1 is SEHNR and CDR2 is FQNEAQ (reference sequence).

The chain employs TRBV28 and TRBJ2-7; 7 bases fit TRBD1. This CDR3 spans 16 amino acids. With 4 bases clipped from V and 4 bases from J, the junction kept 13 bases outside the gene matches. Germline V gene sequence: CDR1 MDHEN, CDR2 SYDVKM. CDR3 sequence (DNA): TGTGCCAGCAGTTCTCCAGGCTCAGGGACAGCTTACGAGCAGTACTTC. It codes for CASSSPGSGTAYEQYF.

This rearrangement joins TRBV6-5 to TRBJ1-5; D unclear. This CDR3 is built from 15 residues. The V end lost 5 bases, the J end lost 3 bases, and 14 bases lay between the germline ends. The germline V gene has CDR1 MNHEY and CDR2 SVGAGI. For the CDR3, the DNA is TGTGCCAGCAGTCGAGAGGGTTATAACAATCAGCCCCAGCATTTT. Protein product: CASSREGYNNQPQHF.

V is TRBV10-2 and J is TRBJ2-1; 7 positions agree with TRBD1. Germline CDR1 WSHSY, CDR2 SAAADI. The V segment lost 9 bases and the J segment 0 bases; nucleotides outside the gene matches: 8. This CDR3 has 15 amino acids. The CDR3 region is CASHRGQSSYNEQFF. As DNA, the CDR3 is TGCGCCAGTCACAGGGGCCAGAGCTCCTACAATGAGCAGTTCTTC.

V usage is TRBV19 and J usage is TRBJ1-1; TRBD1 matches 7 bases. This CDR3 is 15 amino acids long. Unmatched junction bases numbered 7, after V lost 3 bases and J lost 3 bases. Germline V gene lookup returns CDR1 LNHDA and CDR2 SQIVND (reference sequence). Here the CDR3 DNA reads TGTGCCAGTAGTATCGCAGGGGGTGGTTACACTGAAGCTTTCTTT. Translation: CASSIAGGGYTEAFF.

This chain links TRBV29-1 with TRBJ1-5; no reliable D call. Trimming took off 5 bases at V and 4 bases at J, with 12 bases between the two ends. Germline lookup yields CDR1 SQVTM and CDR2 ANQGSEA. The CDR3 extends over 13 amino acids. DNA for the CDR3: TGCAGCGTTCGCTCAGGCTTAAATCAGCCCCAGCATTTT. It specifies CSVRSGLNQPQHF.

This clone was detected only once. The rearrangement uses TRBV9 and TRBJ2-2; no clear D. CDR3 length: 14 residues. Between the trimmed V and J ends, which lost 0 bases and 9 bases, there was a span of 12 bases. Looked up from germline, CDR1 is SGDLS and CDR2 is YYNGEE. The CDR3 is CASSVGAPLRELFF. In nucleotides, the CDR3 is TGTGCCAGCAGCGTAGGGGCACCCCTCCGGGAGCTGTTTTTT.